This TCR beta chain was obtained from a study of tumor and adjacent non-tumor tissue in lung cancer. Background on the study: Patients were aged 31 to 76, about ten men and 4 to 6 women, stage I to III. Overall study results and limits: TCR diversity was significantly greater in tumor than normal lung tissue. Patients with more diverse tumor TCRs had worse survival.

No cell sorting was done before RNA was extracted from the tissue. This non-tumor lung sample came from over 3 cm beyond the tumor edge. Chemotherapy-naive patients with new lung cancer underwent thoracic surgery in China, August–November 2014. Details on this clonotype: Its target is unknown.

V lost 3 bases, J lost 0 bases, and 10 bases lay in between. The CDR3 is 14 residues long. Germline assignment: CDR1 SGHRS and CDR2 YFSETQ. A modified ARM-PCR protocol with three rounds of nested PCR amplified TCRbeta. TCRdb ran MiXCR on the multiplex PCR reads and lists one entry per CDR3 protein. The table has approximately 120,000 distinct CDR3 sequences, about 63% seen once; the top ten hold around 19%. The origin of this receptor is a man in his sixties with non-small cell lung cancer. Sequenced sample: distant non-tumor lung tissue. The chain recombines TRBV5-1 with TRBJ2-7; tentative D call: TRBD2 (6 bases). The CDR3 bases are TGCGCCAGCAGCTCGGACGGGAGCTCCTACGAGCAGTACTTC. It encodes CASSSDGSSYEQYF.